This T cell receptor beta chain was profiled in a study of T cells in localized non-small cell lung cancer. Findings and limits, study-wide: Sequencing was limited to one tumor region, leaving the possibility of heterogeneity open.

The repertoire was sequenced with immunoSEQ multiplex PCR; TCRdb's copy has only in-frame clones and lacks some. The data show about 82,000 clones, less than 85% seen once. Per the germline V gene, CDR1 is SGHTA and CDR2 is FQGNSA. This CDR3 region has 17 residues. V was pared by 5 bases and J by 1 base, with 8 bases of the junction left unmatched. To note about this clone: Its antigen remains unknown.

The genes are TRBV7-2 and TRBJ1-1; TRBD1 matches at 12 bases. The sample consisted of PBMCs, taken before any cancer treatment. The TCR sequence derives from a man aged 40 to 75 with stage II squamous cell lung carcinoma. The CDR3 loop reads CASSPGQGARWNTEAFF. The CDR3 nucleotides read TGTGCCAGCAGCCCGGGACAGGGGGCAAGGTGGAACACTGAAGCTTTCTTT.